The subject of this entry is one TCR beta chain. This clonotype was found many times. This receptor's antigen is unknown. One base away there is no much larger clone; base qualities are not given. This entry comes from a study of CD8 T cells in ankylosing spondylitis (dated by TCRdb to 2016 to 2017). Notes on the research overall: The study profiled T cell receptor beta repertoires in healthy donors and ankylosing spondylitis patients to find disease-linked TCR variants. The full study cohort was made up of approximately 27 ankylosing spondylitis patients and 108 healthy donors. Samples of peripheral blood were taken, and for ankylosing spondylitis patients, synovial fluid was collected as well. Broader findings and caveats from the paper: Blood from ankylosing spondylitis patients appeared to be characterized by a TCR beta motif composed of eight highly homologous amino acid variants. Some motif variants had previously been reported in the synovial fluid and blood of reactive arthritis patients, which suggests shared mechanisms of disease initiation. A CD8+ phenotype was shown by the disease-linked clones, which were found at relatively low frequencies in peripheral blood. The disease-linked clones were reported as significantly enriched in matched synovial fluid samples from ankylosing spondylitis patients.

Data came from an Illumina HiSeq 2500. Quantitative 5'-RACE with molecular barcodes was used to prepare TCR beta libraries. The study's processing was this. Disease-linked TCR variants were identified with a new computational method built on a probabilistic model of VDJ rearrangement. The public sequencing data were trimmed at Q25 with fastp and processed into clonotypes with MiXCR by TCRdb, which kept only in-frame beta chains. Rows matching on CDR3 protein sequence are summarized as one entry with the most common DNA and genes. None of the V and J calls come from the authors' own analysis; TCRdb made them. In all, the sample holds under 300,000 distinct CDR3 sequences, and approximately 11% of those were seen once. The biggest ten clones account for 6% to 7.5% of the sample. CDR1 is given as SGHTA and CDR2 as FQGTGA, both from the germline V gene. CDR3 length: 13 amino acids, cysteine to phenylalanine. Only the CDR3 portion is preserved as DNA: 39 bases, with reading frame beginning at the first base. Cut back by 2 bases and 7 bases, the V and J ends lie 9 bases apart.

This clonotype was obtained from a male donor with ankylosing spondylitis or in good health (not recorded which). In this chain, TRBV7-3 is recombined with TRBJ2-1, with an unclear D gene assignment. The sample taken for sequencing was blood, either unsorted or a sorted T cell fraction (not recorded which). Here is the DNA: TGTGCCAGCAGCTTAGATACCGTGAATGAGCAGTTCTTC. Translation gives CASSLDTVNEQFF.